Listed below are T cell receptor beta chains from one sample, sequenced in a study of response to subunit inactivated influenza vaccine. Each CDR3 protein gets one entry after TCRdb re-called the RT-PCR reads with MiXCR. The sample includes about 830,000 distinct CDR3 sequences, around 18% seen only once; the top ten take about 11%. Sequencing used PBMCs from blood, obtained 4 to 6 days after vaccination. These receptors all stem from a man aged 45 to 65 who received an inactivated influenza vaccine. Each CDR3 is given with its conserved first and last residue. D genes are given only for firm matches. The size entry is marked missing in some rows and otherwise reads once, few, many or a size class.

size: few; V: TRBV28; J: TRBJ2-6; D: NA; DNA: TGTGCCAGCATAACCCCCCGCTCTGGGGCCAACGTCCTGACTTTC; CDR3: CASITPRSGANVLTF
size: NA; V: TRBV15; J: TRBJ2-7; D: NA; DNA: TGTGCCACCAGCAGAGAGCCCGCCTACGAGCAGTACTTC; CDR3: CATSREPAYEQYF
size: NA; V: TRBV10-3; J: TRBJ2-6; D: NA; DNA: TGTGCCATCAGTGGTAGCTCTGGGGCCAACGTCCTGACTTTC; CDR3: CAISGSSGANVLTF
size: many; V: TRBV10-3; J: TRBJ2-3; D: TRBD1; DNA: TGTGCCACCGAGGACAGGGCAGGCACAGATACGCAGTATTTT; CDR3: CATEDRAGTDTQYF
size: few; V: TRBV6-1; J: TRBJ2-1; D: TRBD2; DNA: TGTGCCAGCAGGATAGCGGGGGCCCAATTGTACAATGAGCAGTTCTTC; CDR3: CASRIAGAQLYNEQFF
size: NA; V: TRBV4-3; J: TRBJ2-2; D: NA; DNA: TGCGCCAGCAGCCAAGATATCGGGGCGAACACCGGGGAGCTGTTTTTT; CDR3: CASSQDIGANTGELFF
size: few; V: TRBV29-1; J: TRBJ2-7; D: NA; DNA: TGCAGCGTTGGTCCGGTGGGGTCCTACGAGCAGTACTTC; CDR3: CSVGPVGSYEQYF
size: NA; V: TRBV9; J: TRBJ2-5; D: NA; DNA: TGTGCCAGCAGCGTATACGTGGGCAGCCAAGAGACCCAGTACTTC; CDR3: CASSVYVGSQETQYF
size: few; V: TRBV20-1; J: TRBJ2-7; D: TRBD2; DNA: TGCAGTGCTCCACCCCGACTAGCGGGAGAGACCTTCTACGAGCAGTACTTC; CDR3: CSAPPRLAGETFYEQYF
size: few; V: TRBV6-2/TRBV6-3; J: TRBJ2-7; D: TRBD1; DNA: TGTGCCAGCATGGGACAGAAATTCTACGAGCAGTACTTC; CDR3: CASMGQKFYEQYF
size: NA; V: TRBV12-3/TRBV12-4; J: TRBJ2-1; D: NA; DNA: TGTGCCAGCAGACGGGACCCCGGACCGCAGTTCTTC; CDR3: CASRRDPGPQFF
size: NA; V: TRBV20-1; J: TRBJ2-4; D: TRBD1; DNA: TGCAGTGCCACAAAGGGACAGGCTCTCGAAAACATTCAGTACTTC; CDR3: CSATKGQALENIQYF
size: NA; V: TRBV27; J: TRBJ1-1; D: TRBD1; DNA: TGTGCCAGCAGTCCCATGGGACAGGGTAGCCCTGAAGCTTTCTTT; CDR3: CASSPMGQGSPEAFF
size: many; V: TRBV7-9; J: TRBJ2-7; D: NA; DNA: TGTGCCAGCGGTCGTGAGGTCTACTACGAGCAGTACTTC; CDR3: CASGREVYYEQYF
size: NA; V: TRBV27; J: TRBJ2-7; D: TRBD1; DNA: TGTGCCAGCAGCTACAAACTGACCGGACAGGGGTTCTCCTACGAGCAGTACTTC; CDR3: CASSYKLTGQGFSYEQYF
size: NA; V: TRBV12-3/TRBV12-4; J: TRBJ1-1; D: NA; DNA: TGTGCCAGCAGTGGCGGGTGGTACGTCACTGAAGCTTTCTTT; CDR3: CASSGGWYVTEAFF
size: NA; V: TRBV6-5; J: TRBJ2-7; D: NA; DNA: TGTGCCAGCAGTTACTCCGGAGGCAGGGTAGCCTCCTACGAGCAGTACTTC; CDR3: CASSYSGGRVASYEQYF
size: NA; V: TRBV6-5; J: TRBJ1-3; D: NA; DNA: TGTGCCAGCAGTTACCCCTCGGGGGTCAGTGGAAACACCATATATTTT; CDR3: CASSYPSGVSGNTIYF
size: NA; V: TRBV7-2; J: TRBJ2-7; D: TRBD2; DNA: TGTGCCAGCAGCTCGGGACTAGCGGGAGGGCAGGGTGAGCAGTACTTC; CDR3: CASSSGLAGGQGEQYF
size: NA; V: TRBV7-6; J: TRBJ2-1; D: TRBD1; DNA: TGTGCCAGCAGCTTAAGGACAGGGGCGAATAATGAGCAGTTCTTC; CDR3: CASSLRTGANNEQFF
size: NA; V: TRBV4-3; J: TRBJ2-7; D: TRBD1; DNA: TGCGCCAGCAGCCAAGATCTTGGGACAGGGGGACACGAGCAGTACTTC; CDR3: CASSQDLGTGGHEQYF
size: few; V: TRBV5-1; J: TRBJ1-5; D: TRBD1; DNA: TGCGCCAGCGTCCCTAACGGGACAGGGGACGGGAGCAATCAGCCCCAGCATTTT; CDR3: CASVPNGTGDGSNQPQHF
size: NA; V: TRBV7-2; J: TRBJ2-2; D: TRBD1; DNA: TGTGCCAGCAGCTTTAGATCGACAGGGCCGACCGGGGAGCTGTTTTTT; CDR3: CASSFRSTGPTGELFF
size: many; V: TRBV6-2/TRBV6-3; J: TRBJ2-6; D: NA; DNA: TGTGCCAGCAGTTATCAGTCCTCTGGGGCCAACGTCCTGACTTTC; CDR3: CASSYQSSGANVLTF
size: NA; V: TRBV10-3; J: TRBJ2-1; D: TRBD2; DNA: TGTGCCATCGGTCTAGCGGGAGTCGATGAGCAGTTCTTC; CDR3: CAIGLAGVDEQFF
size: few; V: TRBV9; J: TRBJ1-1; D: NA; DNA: TGTGCCAGCAGTTACCAAACAGGGATTATGAACACTGAAGCTTTCTTT; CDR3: CASSYQTGIMNTEAFF
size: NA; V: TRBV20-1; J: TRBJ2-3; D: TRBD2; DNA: TGCAGTGCTAGAGGCACTAGCGGGGGGGTCTTCACAGATACGCAGTATTTT; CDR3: CSARGTSGGVFTDTQYF
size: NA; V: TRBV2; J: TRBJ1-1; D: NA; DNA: TGTGCCAGCAGTGTCAACTGGATGAACACTGAAGCTTTCTTT; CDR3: CASSVNWMNTEAFF
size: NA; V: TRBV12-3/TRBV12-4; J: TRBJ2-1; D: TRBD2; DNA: TGTGCCAGCAGCCTAGGACTAGAACACTACAATGAGCAGTTCTTC; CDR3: CASSLGLEHYNEQFF
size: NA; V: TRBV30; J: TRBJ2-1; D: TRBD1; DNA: TGTGCCTGGAGTGTATCTTCCGTGGCAGGGGGCTTCTACAATGAGCAGTTCTTC; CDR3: CAWSVSSVAGGFYNEQFF
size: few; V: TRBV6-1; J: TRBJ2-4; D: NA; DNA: TGTGCCAGCAGTGAAACGGGGGCTCAAGGAAACATTCAGTACTTC; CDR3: CASSETGAQGNIQYF
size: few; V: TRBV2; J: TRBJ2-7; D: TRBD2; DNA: TGTGCCAGCGCTCTAGCGGAATTCGGGGAGCGGTACTTC; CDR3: CASALAEFGERYF
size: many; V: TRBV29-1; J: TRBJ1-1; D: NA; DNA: TGCAGCGTTATCGCCGAGAACACTGAAGCTTTCTTT; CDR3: CSVIAENTEAFF
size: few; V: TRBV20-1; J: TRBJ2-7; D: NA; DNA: TGCAGTGCTAGAGACCGGGACACGAGCTCCTACGAGCAGTACTTC; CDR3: CSARDRDTSSYEQYF
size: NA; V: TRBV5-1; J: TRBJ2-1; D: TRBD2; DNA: TGCGCCAGCAGCCAGCGGGGGGGCTGGGAGCAGTTCTTC; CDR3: CASSQRGGWEQFF
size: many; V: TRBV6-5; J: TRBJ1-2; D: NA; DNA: TGTGCCAGCAGTTTACCCGGGACTGAAGGCTACACCTTC; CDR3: CASSLPGTEGYTF
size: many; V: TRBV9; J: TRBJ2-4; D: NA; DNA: TGTGCCAGCAGCGTAGACGGGGCTGGGGACATTCAGTACTTC; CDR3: CASSVDGAGDIQYF
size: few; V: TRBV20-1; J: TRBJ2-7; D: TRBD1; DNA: TGCAGTGCTGGGACACAGGGGGCCTACGAGCAGTACTTC; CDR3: CSAGTQGAYEQYF
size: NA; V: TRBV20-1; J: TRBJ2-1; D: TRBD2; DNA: TGCAGTGCTCCCCAGAGTTTGGCGGGGGGACTATATTACAATGAGCAGTTCTTC; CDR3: CSAPQSLAGGLYYNEQFF
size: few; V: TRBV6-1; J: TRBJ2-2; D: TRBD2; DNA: TGTGCCAGCAGAGGTAGCGGGAGAGGCGGGGAGCTGTTTTTT; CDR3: CASRGSGRGGELFF
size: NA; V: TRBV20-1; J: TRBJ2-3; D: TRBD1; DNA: TGCAGTGCTACCGGGACAGCTAGCACAGATACGCAGTATTTT; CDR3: CSATGTASTDTQYF
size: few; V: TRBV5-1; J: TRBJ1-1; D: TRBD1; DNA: TGCGCCAGCAGCAGAAGGACAGGGATAAACACTGAAGCTTTCTTT; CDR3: CASSRRTGINTEAFF
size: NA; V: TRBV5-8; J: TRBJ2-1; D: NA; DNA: TGTGCCAGCAGCAGACAGGGCGGGAGTGAGCAGTTCTTC; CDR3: CASSRQGGSEQFF
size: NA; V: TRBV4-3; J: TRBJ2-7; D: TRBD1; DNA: TGCGCCAGCAGCCAAGGGACAGGGGAGGACGAGCAGTACTTC; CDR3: CASSQGTGEDEQYF
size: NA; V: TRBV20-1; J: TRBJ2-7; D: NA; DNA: TGCAGTGCTAGAGATCGTCTCCTCCTATACGAGCAGTACTTC; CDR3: CSARDRLLLYEQYF
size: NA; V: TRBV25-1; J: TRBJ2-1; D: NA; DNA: TGTGCCAGCAGTGAATTTCTATGGAAGGGCAATGAGCAGTTCTTC; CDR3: CASSEFLWKGNEQFF
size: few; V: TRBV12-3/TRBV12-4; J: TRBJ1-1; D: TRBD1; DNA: TGTGCCAGCCGTTTTGGGACAGGGGCTAAGAACACTGAAGCTTTCTTT; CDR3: CASRFGTGAKNTEAFF
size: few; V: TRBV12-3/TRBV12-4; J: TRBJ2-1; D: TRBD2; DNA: TGTGCCAGCAGCCGGACTAGCGGGGGGGTCCATGAGCAGTTCTTC; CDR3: CASSRTSGGVHEQFF
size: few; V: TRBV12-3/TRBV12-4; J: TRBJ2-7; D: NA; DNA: TGTGCCAGCAGTTTGTACCAGCAGTCCTACGAGCAGTACTTC; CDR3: CASSLYQQSYEQYF
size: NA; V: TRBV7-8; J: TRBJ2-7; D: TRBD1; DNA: TGTGCCAGCAGCTTAGTACAGGGGGCCAACCACGAGCAGTACTTC; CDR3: CASSLVQGANHEQYF
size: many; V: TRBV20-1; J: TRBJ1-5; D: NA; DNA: TGCAGTGCTAGACGTTCAGGGCCGGGCATAAGCCCCAATCAGCCCCAGCATTTT; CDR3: CSARRSGPGISPNQPQHF
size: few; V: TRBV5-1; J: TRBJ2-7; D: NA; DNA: TGCGCCAGCAGCTTGGGTTACGGATTGAGGGAGCAGTACTTC; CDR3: CASSLGYGLREQYF